What follows are 8 T cell receptor beta chains derived from one specimen sequenced in a study of blood T cells in healthy people across ages. Alongside a J-beta primer mix, a sample-barcoded 5' primer served in a second PCR lasting about 6 to 12 cycles. TCRdb used MiXCR to reprocess the 5' RACE reads, holding one entry per CDR3 protein. The repertoire holds hundreds of thousands of distinct CDR3 sequences, with 20% to 25% as singletons. This sample also appeared in a second study, on T cells of mothers and their children.

The sample taken for sequencing was blood. These receptors were collected from a boy between 10 and 17 years old in good health.

This clonotype was seen a few times. The chain has TRBV5-6 and TRBJ1-4; D call uncertain. The V and J ends lost 5 bases and 6 bases respectively, with 14 bases between them. There are 14 residues in the CDR3. From germline, CDR1 is SGHDT and CDR2 YYEEEE. The CDR3 loop is CASSPSPVDEKLFF. Written as DNA, the CDR3 is TGTGCCAGCAGTCCATCCCCGGTCGATGAAAAACTGTTTTTT.

This clonotype occurred a few times. This sequence joins TRBV20-1 and TRBJ1-1, with 7 nucleotides matching TRBD1. The CDR3 has 11 amino acids. J lost 4 bases, V lost 4 bases, and 0 bases had no gene match. Germline V gives CDR1 DFQATT, CDR2 SNEGSKA (reference sequence). The CDR3 DNA is TGCAGTGCTACAGGGGGCACTGAAGCTTTCTTT. Its translation is CSATGGTEAFF.

This clonotype showed up just a few times. The chain employs TRBV20-1 and TRBJ2-4; 7 positions match TRBD2. The CDR3 sequence is 13 residues long. Germline loops: CDR1 DFQATT, CDR2 SNEGSKA (reference sequence). Losses at the gene ends were 3 bases for V and 5 bases for J; bases not matched to a gene: 4. The chain's CDR3 is CSARALAENIQYF. The CDR3 coding sequence is TGCAGTGCTAGGGCGCTAGCGGAAAACATTCAGTACTTC.

There are a few counts of this clonotype. CDR3 amino acids: CSARPREGVDEQYF. The CDR3 nucleotides are TGCAGTGCTAGACCCCGGGAGGGGGTAGACGAGCAGTACTTC. The chain recombines TRBV20-1 with TRBJ2-7, with 8 bases aligning to TRBD2. The CDR3 has 14 residues. Germline assignment: CDR1 DFQATT and CDR2 SNEGSKA (reference sequence). The trim removed 2 bases at V and 5 bases at J, leaving 8 bases unmatched.

This clonotype was picked up many times. The V and J genes are TRBV4-1 and TRBJ2-5; D possibly matches TRBD1 or TRBD2 (5 bases each). Germline V gene data show CDR1 as MGHRA and CDR2 as YSYEKL. Deletions cut 4 bases from V and 5 bases from J, with 20 bases between. CDR3 length: 16 residues. The CDR3 DNA follows: TGCGCCAGCAGCCTTTACTCCGGGACCCCGGCGGAGACCCAGTACTTC. Amino acid sequence: CASSLYSGTPAETQYF.

The chain carries TRBV20-1 and TRBJ2-7; D perhaps matches TRBD2 (6 bases). CDR3 length: 15 residues. Germline V gives CDR1 DFQATT, CDR2 SNEGSKA (reference sequence). The V and J ends lost 5 bases and 1 base respectively, with 18 bases between them. The CDR3 sequence: CSADSTMGLSYEQYF. DNA of the CDR3: TGCAGTGCTGACTCCACGATGGGACTGTCCTACGAGCAGTACTTC.

The chain uses TRBV12-3 or TRBV12-4 and TRBJ2-7, with TRBD1 matching over 7 bases. V gave up 6 bases and J gave up 5 bases; unmatched junction bases: 10. The CDR3 totals 14 residues. CDR3 amino acids: CASSRQGRVHEQYF. For the CDR3, the DNA is TGTGCCAGCAGCCGACAGGGAAGGGTCCACGAGCAGTACTTC.

This clonotype turned up a few times. The rearrangement links TRBV29-1 to TRBJ2-2, with D maybe TRBD2 (6 bases). V was clipped by 7 bases and J by 6 bases, with 15 bases between them. The CDR3 contains 13 residues. Germline CDR1 reads SQVTM; CDR2 reads ANQGSEA. This CDR3 reads CSAALGGSGELFF. The CDR3 coding sequence is TGCAGCGCCGCCCTGGGGGGTTCCGGGGAGCTGTTTTTT.